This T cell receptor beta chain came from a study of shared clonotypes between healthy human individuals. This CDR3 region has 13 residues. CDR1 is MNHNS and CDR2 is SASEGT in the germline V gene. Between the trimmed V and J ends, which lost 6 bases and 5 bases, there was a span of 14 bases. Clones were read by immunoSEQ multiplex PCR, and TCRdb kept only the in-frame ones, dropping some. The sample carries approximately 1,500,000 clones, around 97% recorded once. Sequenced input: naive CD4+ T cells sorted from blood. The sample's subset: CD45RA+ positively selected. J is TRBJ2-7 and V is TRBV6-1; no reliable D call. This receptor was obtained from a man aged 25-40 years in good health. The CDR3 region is CASRWVGGDEQYF. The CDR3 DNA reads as TGTGCCAGCAGGTGGGTCGGTGGGGACGAGCAGTACTTC.